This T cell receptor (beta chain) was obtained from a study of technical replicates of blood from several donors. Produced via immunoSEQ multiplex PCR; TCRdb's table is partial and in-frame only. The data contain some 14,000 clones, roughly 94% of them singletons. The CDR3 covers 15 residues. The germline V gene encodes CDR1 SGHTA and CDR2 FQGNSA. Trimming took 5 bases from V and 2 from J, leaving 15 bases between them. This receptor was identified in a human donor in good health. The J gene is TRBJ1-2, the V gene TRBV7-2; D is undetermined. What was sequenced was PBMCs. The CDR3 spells CASSPSYSVNYGYTF. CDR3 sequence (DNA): TGTGCCAGCAGCCCTAGTTATTCGGTAAACTATGGCTACACCTTC.